This T cell receptor beta chain was identified during a study of T cell clusters in autoimmune cytopenias. Study context: The median distinct TRB clonotype count was roughly 2,400 per sample, from a median roughly 50,000 reads. Study-level findings and limits: TRB repertoire shifts in secondary cytopenia and chronic lymphocytic leukemia mostly reflected lymphoma, not autoimmunity. Physiological T cell clusters of healthy donors were apparently absent in primary autoimmune cytopenia patients. The T cell clusters came from computational analysis alone and lack functional validation.

Multiplex touch-down PCR amplified TRB using TRB-A and TRB-B pools in one tube. After re-calling the multiplex PCR reads, TCRdb lists one entry per CDR3 protein, DNA absent. The data show some 3,000 distinct CDR3 sequences, and the top ten clones hold roughly 3.2%. This CDR3 comprises 14 residues. CDR1 MGHRA and CDR2 YSYEKL come from the germline V gene. TRB amplification used 250 ng of peripheral blood genomic DNA. Comment on this clonotype: Its target is not known.

This TCR was recovered from a human donor with an autoimmune cytopenia or autoimmune hepatitis (not recorded which). Material for sequencing was peripheral blood. The V and J genes are TRBV4-1 and TRBJ1-1; TCRdb gives TRBD1 as the D gene, but with no DNA this cannot be confirmed. The CDR3: CASSLGQGGTEAFF.